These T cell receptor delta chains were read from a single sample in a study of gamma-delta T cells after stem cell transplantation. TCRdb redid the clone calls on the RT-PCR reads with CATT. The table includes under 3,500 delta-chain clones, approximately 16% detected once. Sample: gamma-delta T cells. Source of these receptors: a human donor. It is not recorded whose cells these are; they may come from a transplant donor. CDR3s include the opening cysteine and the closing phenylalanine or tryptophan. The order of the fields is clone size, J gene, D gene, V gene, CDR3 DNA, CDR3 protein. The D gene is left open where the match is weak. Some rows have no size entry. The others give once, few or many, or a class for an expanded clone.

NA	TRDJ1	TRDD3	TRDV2	TGTGCCTGTGACACCGTTCGAGGAACTGGGGAACCCACCGATAAACTCATCTTT	CACDTVRGTGEPTDKLIF
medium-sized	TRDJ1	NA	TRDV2	TGTGCCTGTGATGATATGTTGACCTACACCGATAAACTCATCTTT	CACDDMLTYTDKLIF
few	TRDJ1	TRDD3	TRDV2	TGTGCCTGTGACACCATGGCCTCTCACGGCCTTGAAGGGGGATACGCGATTCGGGACACCGATAAACTCATCTTT	CACDTMASHGLEGGYAIRDTDKLIF
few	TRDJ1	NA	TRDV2	TGTGCCTGTGAATCGATGGGGTCCACCGATAAACTCATCTTT	CACESMGSTDKLIF
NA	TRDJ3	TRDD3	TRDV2	TGTGCCTGTGACACCGCGGTACTGGGGGATACGGTTTCCTGGGACACCCGACAGATGTTTTTC	CACDTAVLGDTVSWDTRQMFF
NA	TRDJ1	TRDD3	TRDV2	TGTGCCTGTGACACCGTCGGTCCTGGGGGATACGGGGGTAAACTCATCTTT	CACDTVGPGGYGGKLIF
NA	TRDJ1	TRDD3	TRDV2	TGTGCCTGTGACACCTTACTGGGGACCGATAAACTCATCTTT	CACDTLLGTDKLIF
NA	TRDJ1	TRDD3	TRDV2	TGTGCCTGTGACACCGTTTCACTGGGGGATACTTTTTTCTCCGATAAACTCATCTTT	CACDTVSLGDTFFSDKLIF
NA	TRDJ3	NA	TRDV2	TGTGCCTGTGACACGGTTAGTGCGGGCTCCTGGGACACCCGGCAGATGTTTTTC	CACDTVSAGSWDTRQMFF
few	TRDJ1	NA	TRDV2	TGTGCCTGTGACACCATCGGAACTTTCGACACCGATAAACTCATCTTT	CACDTIGTFDTDKLIF
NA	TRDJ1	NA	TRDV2	TGTGCCTGTGACACTCTACTCCACACCGATAAACTCATCTTT	CACDTLLHTDKLIF
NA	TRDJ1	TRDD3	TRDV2	TGTGCCTGTGACACCTTACTGGGGATCGACCTGACCGATAAACTCATCTTT	CACDTLLGIDLTDKLIF
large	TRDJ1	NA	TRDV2	TGTGCCTGTGACACGGTACATTCCAGCGATAAACTCATCTTT	CACDTVHSSDKLIF
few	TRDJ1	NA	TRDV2	TGTGCCTGTGACACTCTGGCCACTGGGTTTACCGATAAACTCATCTTT	CACDTLATGFTDKLIF
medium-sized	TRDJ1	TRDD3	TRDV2	TGTGCCTGTGACACCTTCTTCGGGGGATACGGGACCGATAAACTCATCTTT	CACDTFFGGYGTDKLIF
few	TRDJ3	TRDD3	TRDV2	TGTGCCTGTGACACCGGGGGGATACGCGCCTCCTGGGACACCCGACAGATGTTTTTC	CACDTGGIRASWDTRQMFF
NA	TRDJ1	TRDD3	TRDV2	TGTGCCTGTGACACCGTCGGTGGGGGATACGAAGATTTGGGGACCGATAAACTCATCTTT	CACDTVGGGYEDLGTDKLIF
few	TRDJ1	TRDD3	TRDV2	TGTGCCTGTGACACCGCCGAATTGGGGGAGAACACCGATAAACTCATCTTT	CACDTAELGENTDKLIF
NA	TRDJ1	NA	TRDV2	TGTGCCTGCCTAGGACTACTGGGAGACACCGATAACCTCATCTTT	CACLGLLGDTDNLIF
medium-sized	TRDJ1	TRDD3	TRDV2	TGTGCCTGTGACGCAATACTGGGGGAGTACACCGATAAACTCATCTTT	CACDAILGEYTDKLIF
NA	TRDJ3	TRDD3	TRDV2	TGTGCCTGTGACCTTATCCGTACTGGGGTCCGAATCAGCTCCTGGGACACCCGACAGATGTTTTTC	CACDLIRTGVRISSWDTRQMFF
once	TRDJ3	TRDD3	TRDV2	TGTGCCTGTGACACCATTGATCCTCCTGGGGGCCCTAGCTCCTGGGACACCCGACAGATGTTTTTC	CACDTIDPPGGPSSWDTRQMFF
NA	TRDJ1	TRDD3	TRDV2	TGTGCCTGTGACAGACTGGGGGACCCCTCCACCGATAAACTCATCTTT	CACDRLGDPSTDKLIF
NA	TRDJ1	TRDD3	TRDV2	TGTGCCTGTGACACGTTTTCTACTGGGGGATCCCCTTGGACCGATAAACTCATCTTT	CACDTFSTGGSPWTDKLIF
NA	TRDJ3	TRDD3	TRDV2	TGTGCCTGTGACACCGTACTGGGGGACATCAGCTCCTGGGACACCCGACAGATGTTTTTC	CACDTVLGDISSWDTRQMFF
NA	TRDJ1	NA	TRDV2	TGTGCCTGTGACCCGATACTGGGAGCCGATAAACTCATCTTT	CACDPILGADKLIF
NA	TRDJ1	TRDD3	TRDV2	TGTGCCTGTGACCCGCTGGGGGATACGAGGGACACCGATAAACTCATCTTT	CACDPLGDTRDTDKLIF
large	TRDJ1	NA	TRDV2	TGTGCCTGTGACCCTATACGGGGCCAAGGCCGCACCGATAAACTCATCTTT	CACDPIRGQGRTDKLIF
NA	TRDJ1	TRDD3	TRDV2	TGTGCCTGTGACACCGTTGGGGGACACGGCCCCGATAAACTCATCTTT	CACDTVGGHGPDKLIF
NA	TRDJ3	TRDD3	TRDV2	TGCGCCTGTGGCACGGCAAGTACTGGGGGTCTTGTCTCCTGGGACACCCGACAGATGTTTTTC	CACGTASTGGLVSWDTRQMFF
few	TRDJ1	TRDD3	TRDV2	TGTGCCTGTGTCCAACTGGGGGATACGCCCCATCGGGATAAACTCATCTTT	CACVQLGDTPHRDKLIF
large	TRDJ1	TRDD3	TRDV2	TGTGCCTGTGACACCCTCATCGTGGCTGGGGGCCTGAACACCGATAAACTCATCTTT	CACDTLIVAGGLNTDKLIF
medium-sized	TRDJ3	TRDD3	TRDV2	TGTGCCTGTGACACCGGGGGACTGGGGGATACGCAGACCTGGGACACCCGACAGATGTTTTTC	CACDTGGLGDTQTWDTRQMFF
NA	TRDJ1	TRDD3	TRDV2	TGTGCCTGTGACCCCCTCCTCGATCAACTGGGGGATAAGGATGGCGATAAGCTCATCTTT	CACDPLLDQLGDKDGDKLIF
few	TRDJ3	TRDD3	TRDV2	TGTGCCTGTGACACCGGAGGCTGGGGGGCGAGCTCCTGGGACACCCGACAGATGTTTTTC	CACDTGGWGASSWDTRQMFF
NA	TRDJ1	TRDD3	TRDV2	TGTGCCTGTGACACTCTACTGGGGGACCCTTACACCGATAAACTCATCTTT	CACDTLLGDPYTDKLIF
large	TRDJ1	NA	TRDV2	TGTGCCTGTGACACCCTGGGAGAGAACACCGATAAACTCATCTTT	CACDTLGENTDKLIF
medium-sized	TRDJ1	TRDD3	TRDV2	TGTGCCTGTGACCCGGTGTCAGACCGGGGAACTGGGGGATACTTGTACACCGATAAACTCATCTTT	CACDPVSDRGTGGYLYTDKLIF
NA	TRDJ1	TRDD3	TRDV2	TGTGCCTGTGACGCTGTTTTACTGGGGGATTTCCAAACCGATAAACTCATCTTC	CACDAVLLGDFQTDKLIF
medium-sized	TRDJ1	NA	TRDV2	TGTGCCTGTGACACCGTCACTGGAACCGATAAACTCATCTTT	CACDTVTGTDKLIF
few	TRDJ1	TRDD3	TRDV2	TGTGCCTGTGACACCGTTTATCGTACTGGGGGATACGGGACAAGTGAACTCATCTTT	CACDTVYRTGGYGTSELIF
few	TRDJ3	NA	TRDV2	TGTGCCTGTGAAAGCTTCGGGGGGCCTAGCTCCTGGGACACCCGACAGATGTTTTTC	CACESFGGPSSWDTRQMFF
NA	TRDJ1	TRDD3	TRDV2	TGTGCCCGTGACACCGTCTGGGGATGGGGGACGTCGTCCCACACCGATAAACTCATCTTT	CARDTVWGWGTSSHTDKLIF
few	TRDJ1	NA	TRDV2	TGTGCCTGTGACAGCGTACCAAACACCGATAAACTCATCTTT	CACDSVPNTDKLIF
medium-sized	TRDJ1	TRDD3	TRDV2	TGTGCCTGCGACCTCCTGGGGGACACCGATAAACTCATCTTT	CACDLLGDTDKLIF
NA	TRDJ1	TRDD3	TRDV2	TGTGCCTGGGACACCGTCAGTGGGGGATACGGGGACACCGATAAACTCATCTTT	CAWDTVSGGYGDTDKLIF